These 11 T cell receptor beta chains originate from one sample sequenced in a study of T cells in Graves' hyperthyroidism and ophthalmopathy. The CDR3 regions of TCR beta were amplified from RNA transcripts. The HTBI primer set was used in a first-round RT-PCR of the TCR CDR3. TCRdb re-called the multiplex PCR reads with MiXCR, one entry per CDR3 protein. The sample lists approximately 640,000 distinct CDR3 sequences, 40% to 55% occurring once. Sequences were obtained from peripheral blood or thyroid tissue (not recorded which). Receptors originate from an adult man with Graves' disease, either hyperthyroidism or ophthalmopathy (not recorded which).

The CDR3 nucleotides read TGCAGTGCCAGCAGTGACCCGGCTGGGGAGACCCAGTACTTC. Residues: CSASSDPAGETQYF. The rearrangement uses TRBV20-1 and TRBJ2-5; unclear D gene. This CDR3 is 14 amino acids long. CDR1 is DFQATT and CDR2 is SNEGSKA in the germline V gene (reference sequence). Between the trimmed V and J ends, which lost 6 bases and 5 bases, there was a span of 19 bases.

This rearrangement joins TRBV10-2 to TRBJ1-6, with 8 bases that match TRBD1. The germline V gene has CDR1 WSHSY and CDR2 SAAADI. V dropped 4 bases and J dropped 7; count of bases not matched to a gene: 9. The CDR3 contains 16 residues. The CDR3 reads CASSGPRQGTNSPLHF. CDR3 sequence (DNA): TGCGCCAGCAGTGGACCGAGACAGGGGACCAATTCACCCCTCCACTTT.

The sample holds many counts of this clonotype. The V and J genes are TRBV12-3 or TRBV12-4 and TRBJ1-2; TRBD1 might be the D (6 bases). The V and J ends lost 5 bases and 3 bases respectively, with 10 bases between them. The CDR3 runs 13 residues. The CDR3 reads CASSEQGDYGYTF. CDR3 nucleotides: TGTGCCAGCAGTGAACAGGGTGACTATGGCTACACCTTC.

Only a few counts were recorded for this clonotype. The gene calls are TRBV14 and TRBJ1-1; a weak D match, TRBD1 (5 bases). Germline CDR1 reads SGHDN; CDR2 reads FVKESK. This CDR3 contains 15 residues. Trimming took off 1 base at V and 3 bases at J, with 12 bases between the two ends. The CDR3 DNA reads TGTGCCAGCAGCCAAGTCCCGGGGGATTACACTGAAGCTTTCTTT. Its protein product is CASSQVPGDYTEAFF.

This clonotype was seen at least ten times. The genes are TRBV7-3 and TRBJ1-2; TRBD1 might be the D (6 bases). From germline, CDR1 is SGHTA and CDR2 FQGTGA. V shed 4 bases and J shed 4 bases, with 10 bases lying between them. This CDR3 comprises 13 residues. The CDR3 DNA is TGTGCCAGCAGCTGGGGGCTGATCTATGGCTACACCTTC. It codes for CASSWGLIYGYTF. The full variable domain, with the rest looked up from reference TRBV7-3 and TRBJ1-2, is GAGVSQTPSNKVTEKGKYVELRCDPISGHTALYWYRQSLGQGPEFLIYFQGTGAADDSGLPNDRFFAVRPEGSVSTLKIQRTERGDSAVYLCASSWGLIYGYTFGSGTRLTVV.

V is TRBV29-1 and J is TRBJ2-5; tentatively, D is TRBD1 (6 bases). The germline V gene has CDR1 SQVTM and CDR2 ANQGSEA. With 4 bases removed from V and 1 base from J, the gap between germline ends came to 16 bases. The CDR3 has 15 residues. CDR3: CSVGGPDRAQETQYF. Written as DNA, the CDR3 is TGCAGCGTTGGGGGGCCGGACCGGGCCCAAGAGACCCAGTACTTC.

With regard to this clonotype: A much bigger clone sits one base away, suggesting this may be a read error. The V and J genes are TRBV10-3 and TRBJ1-5; D uncertain. CDR3 size: 12 residues. V lost 10 bases to trimming and J lost 7 bases, with 14 bases between them. From germline, CDR1 is ENHRY and CDR2 SYGVKD. The CDR3 here is CATSRLGQPQHF. CDR3 DNA: TGTGCCACCAGCCGATTAGGACAGCCCCAGCATTTT.

This clonotype was found a few times. V is TRBV6-1 and J is TRBJ1-1; D is possibly TRBD1 (5 bases). Between the trimmed V and J ends, which lost 3 bases and 1 base, there was a span of 9 bases. The CDR3 extends over 14 amino acids. The germline V gene encodes CDR1 MNHNS and CDR2 SASEGT. The CDR3 DNA is TGTGCCAGCAGTGAGGGACCAGCGAACACTGAAGCTTTCTTT. This sequence encodes CASSEGPANTEAFF.

The chain joins TRBV20-1 to TRBJ1-1, with D maybe TRBD1 (6 bases). Trimming shortened V by 3 bases and J by 5 bases, and 16 bases separated the two germline ends. This CDR3 has 14 residues. Germline V gene lookup returns CDR1 DFQATT and CDR2 SNEGSKA (reference sequence). CDR3 sequence (DNA): TGCAGTGCTAGGGGGGTCAGGGGACGTACTGAAGCTTTCTTT. Translation: CSARGVRGRTEAFF.

This clonotype was seen repeatedly, ten times or more. The chain links TRBV10-3 to TRBJ2-2; D uncertain. Trimming shortened V by 7 bases and J by 5 bases, and 14 bases separated the two germline ends. The CDR3 contains 14 residues. Germline V CDR1 and CDR2: ENHRY, SYGVKD. This CDR3 reads CAIMSGLKTGELFF. The CDR3 coding sequence is TGTGCCATCATGTCGGGCCTAAAGACCGGGGAGCTGTTTTTT.

The gene calls are TRBV7-8 and TRBJ1-1; D might be TRBD1 (6 bases). The length of the CDR3 is 15 residues. Trimming removed 5 bases from V and 5 bases from J, with 18 bases in between. Germline CDR1 SGHVS, CDR2 FQNEAQ. The CDR3 region is CASSVFGGGRTEAFF. CDR3 nucleotides: TGTGCCAGCAGCGTCTTCGGGGGGGGCCGGACTGAAGCTTTCTTT.